This is a list of T cell receptor beta chains from one sample in a study of T cells in localized non-small cell lung cancer. Sequencing was performed with immunoSEQ multiplex PCR; in TCRdb, only in-frame clones are kept and a portion is missing. The repertoire consists of 60,000 or so clones, with 75% to 85% occurring once and the leading ten covering around 4.8%. Sequencing used PBMCs, obtained before any cancer treatment. These receptors all stem from a man between 40 and 70 years old with stage II lung adenocarcinoma. Each CDR3 is given with its conserved first and last residue.

J gene: TRBJ1-5; V gene: TRBV19; CDR3 protein: CASTLGTGAGYSNQPQHF
J gene: TRBJ2-3; V gene: TRBV6-1; CDR3 protein: CASSATLAGEGDTQYF
J gene: TRBJ1-5; V gene: TRBV6-5; CDR3 protein: CASSQGYTPNQPQHF
J gene: TRBJ1-2; V gene: TRBV4-1; CDR3 protein: CASSQTENYGYTF
J gene: TRBJ1-5; V gene: TRBV27; CDR3 protein: CASSRGLPDWQPQHF
J gene: TRBJ2-7; V gene: TRBV19; CDR3 protein: CASSIGTGNYEQYF
J gene: TRBJ2-5; V gene: TRBV6-5; CDR3 protein: CASSYVPLFTQETQYF
J gene: TRBJ2-1; V gene: TRBV4-2; CDR3 protein: CASSPGLADSYNEQFF
J gene: TRBJ2-1; V gene: TRBV15; CDR3 protein: CATSRDWGSGRRHNEQFF
J gene: TRBJ1-1; V gene: TRBV7-9; CDR3 protein: CASSSDMNTEAFF
J gene: TRBJ1-2; V gene: TRBV18; CDR3 protein: CASSPTGESYGYTF
J gene: TRBJ2-1; V gene: TRBV4-3; CDR3 protein: CASSQVSGPYNEQFF
J gene: TRBJ1-5; V gene: TRBV28; CDR3 protein: CASSLTGKSQPQHF
J gene: TRBJ2-3; V gene: TRBV2; CDR3 protein: CASSEGILAGGGADTQYF
J gene: TRBJ1-4; V gene: TRBV27; CDR3 protein: CASSLSGGFREKLFF
J gene: TRBJ1-3; V gene: TRBV19; CDR3 protein: CASSPTGSRNTIYF
J gene: TRBJ2-6; V gene: TRBV6-6; CDR3 protein: CASKESGANVLTF
J gene: TRBJ2-5; V gene: TRBV6-5; CDR3 protein: CASTSQGRETQYF
J gene: TRBJ1-1; V gene: TRBV10-1; CDR3 protein: CASSIAGARGTEAFF
J gene: TRBJ1-4; V gene: TRBV15; CDR3 protein: CATSTRQIPGEKLFF
J gene: TRBJ1-3; V gene: TRBV2; CDR3 protein: CASSVGQNSGNTIYF
J gene: TRBJ1-5; V gene: TRBV4-1; CDR3 protein: CASSHSGTGDQPQHF
J gene: TRBJ2-7; V gene: TRBV6-1; CDR3 protein: CASSEGYEQYF
J gene: TRBJ2-7; V gene: TRBV5-1; CDR3 protein: CASSGFLDEQYF
J gene: TRBJ1-4; V gene: TRBV30; CDR3 protein: CAWRDWGATNEKLFF
J gene: TRBJ2-7; V gene: TRBV19; CDR3 protein: CASSKGQGGTYEQYF
J gene: TRBJ2-7; V gene: TRBV21-1; CDR3 protein: CASRTGGRSYEQYF
J gene: TRBJ1-5; V gene: TRBV5-1; CDR3 protein: CASSPGTGGNQPQHF
J gene: TRBJ2-5; V gene: TRBV29-1; CDR3 protein: CSVENPPPPALQETQYF
J gene: TRBJ1-5; V gene: TRBV10-3; CDR3 protein: CAIKPRTSSHYNQPQHF
J gene: TRBJ1-3; V gene: TRBV28; CDR3 protein: CASTFGGQVRNTIYF
J gene: TRBJ2-2; V gene: TRBV4-3; CDR3 protein: CASSQDLNTGELFF
J gene: TRBJ1-2; V gene: TRBV28; CDR3 protein: CASSPRQGRYGYTF
J gene: TRBJ2-2; V gene: TRBV7-9; CDR3 protein: CASSPRGLAGEANTGELFF
J gene: TRBJ2-1; V gene: TRBV30; CDR3 protein: CAWSGPIYEQFF
J gene: TRBJ1-4; V gene: TRBV30; CDR3 protein: CAWSVGDRNEKLFF
J gene: TRBJ2-1; V gene: TRBV7-3; CDR3 protein: CASSAGTSIHNEQFF
J gene: TRBJ2-1; V gene: TRBV14; CDR3 protein: CASSRFGGSDEQFF
J gene: TRBJ2-7; V gene: TRBV28; CDR3 protein: CASSNTDTGPYEQYF
J gene: TRBJ2-4; V gene: TRBV5-6; CDR3 protein: CASSLASTENIQYF
J gene: TRBJ1-1; V gene: TRBV5-6; CDR3 protein: CASSLLDRSNTEAFF
J gene: TRBJ1-2; V gene: TRBV25-1; CDR3 protein: CASTARGQHGYTF
J gene: TRBJ1-4; V gene: TRBV7-9; CDR3 protein: CASSIGQYNEKLFF
J gene: TRBJ2-2; V gene: TRBV2; CDR3 protein: CASRETGAAGELFF
J gene: TRBJ2-1; V gene: TRBV5-8; CDR3 protein: CASSSRRLSSYNEQFF
J gene: TRBJ2-7; V gene: TRBV4-2; CDR3 protein: CASSPDGYEQYF
J gene: TRBJ1-3; V gene: TRBV6-1; CDR3 protein: CASSVQESGNTIYF
J gene: TRBJ2-3; V gene: TRBV4-3; CDR3 protein: CASSQDAGIATDTQYF
J gene: TRBJ2-3; V gene: TRBV7-3; CDR3 protein: CASSLNPAGGMPDTQYF
J gene: TRBJ1-4; V gene: TRBV7-9; CDR3 protein: CASSLNEKLFF
J gene: TRBJ1-1; V gene: TRBV18; CDR3 protein: CASSPSGQMNTEAFF